Listed below are T cell receptor beta chains from one sample, sequenced in a study of vaccination effects on CD4 cells after COVID-19. Antigens of these TCRs are unknown. Sequencing used immunoSEQ multiplex PCR; TCRdb keeps in-frame clones, though not all of them. The sample has 40,000 to 50,000 clones, 72% seen once. This material consisted of CD4+ T cells from PBMCs cultured without peptide, taken after COVID-19 vaccination. The receptors originated from a human donor who received a COVID-19 vaccine. Each CDR3 is given with its conserved first and last residue. D genes are given only for firm matches. Size is stated for part of the rows, as once, few or many counts, or as a class when the clone is expanded.

V gene,D gene,clone size,J gene,CDR3 protein,CDR3 DNA
TRBV5-4,TRBD2,-,TRBJ2-1,CASSPSGSISYNEQFF,TGTGCCAGCTCCCCTAGCGGGAGTATTAGCTACAATGAGCAGTTCTTC
TRBV7-2,-,few,TRBJ2-4,CASSLTGWGNIQYF,TGTGCCAGCAGCTTAACGGGTTGGGGAAACATTCAGTACTTC
TRBV30,-,-,TRBJ1-1,CAWSLHRMNTEAFF,TGTGCCTGGAGCCTACACCGGATGAACACTGAAGCTTTCTTT
TRBV10-2,-,few,TRBJ1-6,CASSENRNSPLHF,TGCGCCAGCAGTGAGAACAGAAATTCACCCCTCCACTTT
TRBV11-2,-,-,TRBJ1-1,CASSGRGLNTEAFF,TGTGCCAGCAGCGGCAGGGGTTTGAACACTGAAGCTTTCTTT
TRBV10-1,TRBD1,few,TRBJ1-2,CASSEPGQGGDGYTF,TGCGCCAGCAGTGAACCGGGACAGGGTGGCGATGGCTACACCTTC
TRBV6-5,TRBD1,-,TRBJ1-5,CASRMTGAGNQPQHF,TGTGCCAGCAGGATGACAGGGGCTGGTAATCAGCCCCAGCATTTT
TRBV27,-,-,TRBJ1-2,CATLPYGALGYGYTF,TGTGCCACGCTCCCATACGGGGCGCTAGGCTATGGCTACACCTTC
TRBV5-4,TRBD1,-,TRBJ1-5,CASSSVPGQGKPQHF,TGTGCCAGCAGCTCCGTCCCGGGACAGGGAAAGCCCCAGCATTTT
TRBV11-2,TRBD1,-,TRBJ1-6,CASSPWDSNNSPLHF,TGTGCCAGCAGCCCCTGGGACAGTAATAATTCACCCCTCCACTTT
TRBV27,-,-,TRBJ2-1,CASSSQGRQFF,TGTGCCAGCAGTTCCCAAGGGAGACAGTTCTTC
TRBV6-5,-,-,TRBJ1-3,CASRAYNGNTIYF,TGTGCCAGCCGCGCCTACAATGGAAACACCATATATTTT
TRBV5-1,TRBD2,-,TRBJ2-1,CASSPGSGSLNEQFF,TGCGCCAGCAGCCCGGGAAGCGGGAGTCTTAATGAGCAGTTCTTC
TRBV9,TRBD2,-,TRBJ2-5,CASSVGTSGGAGEETQYF,TGTGCCAGCAGCGTAGGGACTAGCGGGGGGGCGGGCGAAGAGACCCAGTACTTC
TRBV5-6,-,-,TRBJ2-5,CASSLGPQETQYF,TGTGCCAGCAGCTTGGGTCCTCAAGAGACCCAGTACTTC
TRBV21-1,-,-,TRBJ2-1,CASTRTEISYNEQFF,TGTGCCAGCACCCGGACTGAGATCTCCTACAATGAGCAGTTCTTC
TRBV3-1/TRBV3-2,-,-,TRBJ1-3,CASSQLWGVSGNTIYF,TGTGCCAGCAGCCAACTATGGGGGGTATCTGGAAACACCATATATTTT
TRBV18,TRBD2,few,TRBJ2-1,CASSPRTSGSSYNEQFF,TGTGCCAGCTCACCGCGGACTAGCGGGAGCTCCTACAATGAGCAGTTCTTC
TRBV3-1/TRBV3-2,TRBD1,few,TRBJ2-2,CASSILGTDVPGELFF,TGTGCCAGCAGTATCCTGGGGACAGACGTTCCCGGGGAGCTGTTTTTT
TRBV6-5,TRBD1,-,TRBJ2-1,CASSYSGVRGPNEQFF,TGTGCCAGCAGTTACAGTGGTGTGAGGGGGCCTAATGAGCAGTTCTTC
TRBV21-1,-,-,TRBJ2-1,CASTRHNEQFF,TGTGCCAGCACGCGGCACAATGAGCAGTTCTTC
TRBV10-1,-,-,TRBJ1-1,CASSEENTGRTEAFF,TGCGCCAGCAGTGAGGAGAATACAGGGCGCACTGAAGCTTTCTTT
TRBV29-1,TRBD2,-,TRBJ2-3,CSVVPRGAGGTDTQYF,TGCAGCGTTGTACCCCGTGGGGCGGGAGGGACAGATACGCAGTATTTT
TRBV2,TRBD1,-,TRBJ2-7,CASLRDSSYEQYF,TGTGCCAGCTTACGGGACAGCTCCTACGAGCAGTACTTC
TRBV7-6,-,-,TRBJ2-3,CASSLAVGVQDTQYF,TGTGCCAGCAGCTTAGCAGTCGGTGTTCAAGATACGCAGTATTTT
TRBV9,-,-,TRBJ1-6,CASSVYTGTGTSPLHF,TGTGCCAGCAGCGTTTATACCGGGACGGGGACTTCACCCCTCCACTTT
TRBV5-1,-,-,TRBJ1-1,CASSSGELNTEAFF,TGCGCCAGCAGCTCGGGGGAACTGAACACTGAAGCTTTCTTT